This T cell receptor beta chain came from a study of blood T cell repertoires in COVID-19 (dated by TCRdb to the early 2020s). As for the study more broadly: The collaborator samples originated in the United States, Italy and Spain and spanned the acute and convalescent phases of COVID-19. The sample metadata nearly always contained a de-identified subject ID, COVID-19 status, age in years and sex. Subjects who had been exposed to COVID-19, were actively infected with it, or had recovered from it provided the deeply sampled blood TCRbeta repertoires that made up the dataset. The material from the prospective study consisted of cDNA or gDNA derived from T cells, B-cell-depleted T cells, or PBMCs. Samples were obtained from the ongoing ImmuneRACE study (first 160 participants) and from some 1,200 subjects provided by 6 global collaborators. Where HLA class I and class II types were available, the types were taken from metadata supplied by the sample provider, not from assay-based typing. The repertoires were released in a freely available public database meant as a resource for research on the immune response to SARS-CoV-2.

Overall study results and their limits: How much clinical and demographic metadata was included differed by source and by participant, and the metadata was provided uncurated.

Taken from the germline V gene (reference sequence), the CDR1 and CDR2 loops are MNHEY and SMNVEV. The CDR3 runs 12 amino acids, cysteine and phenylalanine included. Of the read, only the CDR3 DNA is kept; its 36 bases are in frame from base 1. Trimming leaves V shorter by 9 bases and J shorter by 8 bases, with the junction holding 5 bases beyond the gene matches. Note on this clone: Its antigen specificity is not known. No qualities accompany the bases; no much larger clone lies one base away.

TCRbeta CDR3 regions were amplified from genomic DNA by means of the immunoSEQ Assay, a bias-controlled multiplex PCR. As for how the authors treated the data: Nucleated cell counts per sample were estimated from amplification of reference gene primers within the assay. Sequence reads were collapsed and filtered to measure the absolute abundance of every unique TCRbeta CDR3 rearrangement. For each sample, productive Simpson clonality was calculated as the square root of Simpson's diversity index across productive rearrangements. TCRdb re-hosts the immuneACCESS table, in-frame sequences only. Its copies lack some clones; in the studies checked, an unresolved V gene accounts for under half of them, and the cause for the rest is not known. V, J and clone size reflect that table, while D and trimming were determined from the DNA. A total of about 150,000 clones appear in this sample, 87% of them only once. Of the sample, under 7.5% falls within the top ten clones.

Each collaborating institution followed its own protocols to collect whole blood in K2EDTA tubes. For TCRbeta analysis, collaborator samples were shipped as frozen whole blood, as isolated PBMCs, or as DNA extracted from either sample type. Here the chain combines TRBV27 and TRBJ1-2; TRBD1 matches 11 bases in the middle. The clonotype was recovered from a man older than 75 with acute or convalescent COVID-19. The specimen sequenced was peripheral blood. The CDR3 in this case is CASRTGGGGYTF. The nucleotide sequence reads TGTGCCAGTCGGACAGGGGGCGGGGGCTACACCTTC.